This T cell receptor (beta chain) was recovered during a study of cytomegalovirus exposure and HLA in healthy donors. The method was immunoSEQ multiplex PCR; TCRdb's version includes in-frame clones alone and lacks a portion of them. The sample has 40,000 to 55,000 clones, over 85% seen once. V was pared by 1 base and J by 4 bases, with 4 bases of the junction left unmatched. The CDR3 covers 15 residues. The germline CDR1 and CDR2 sequences are LNHNV and YYDKDF (reference sequence). The source of this sequence is a woman aged 18-35 years in good health and CMV-seronegative. The V gene is TRBV15, the J gene TRBJ1-2; 9 bases agree with TRBD1. Sequenced sample: PBMCs. CDR3 bases: TGTGCCACCAGCAGAGGGACAGGGGAATTCTATGGCTACACCTTC. This codes for CATSRGTGEFYGYTF.